The clone carrying this T cell receptor (beta chain) was detected a few times. Its antigen remains unidentified. These data come from a study of T-cell memory formation after mild COVID-19. Via MiXCR, TCRdb re-called the 5' RACE reads, giving one row per CDR3 protein. The sample has just over 350,000 distinct CDR3 sequences; 14% are singletons. Trimming pared 5 bases from V and 5 bases from J, leaving 13 bases between. Germline V gene data show CDR1 as DFQATT and CDR2 as SNEGSKA (reference sequence). This CDR3 has 12 amino acids. Study-level findings and limits: CD4+ contracting clones were mainly CM and EM; CD8+ ones, EMRA.

This receptor was obtained from a man aged 18-30 years who had mild COVID-19 (a few samples of this study predate the infection). Cell type and time point are not known. The chain employs TRBV20-1 and TRBJ2-7, with D unclear. The sequencing input was PBMCs or a T cell subset sorted from them (not recorded which). CDR3 sequence: CSALKGFHEQYF. CDR3 bases: TGCAGTGCTCTAAAAGGGTTTCACGAGCAGTACTTC.